The 5 T cell receptor beta chains reported below all come from one sample, sequenced in a study of cytomegalovirus exposure and HLA in healthy donors. PCR primers comprised 60 Vbeta and 13 Jbeta primers. TCRdb's table, derived via immunoSEQ multiplex PCR, lists solely in-frame clones and lacks some. Of roughly 150,000 clones listed, nearly 85% are singletons. Material: PBMCs. These receptors came from a male donor in good health and CMV-seronegative.

This clone appeared a single time. The chain links TRBV28 to TRBJ2-3, with D uncertain. CDR3 length: 14 amino acids. Trimming removed 2 bases from V and 8 bases from J, with 14 bases in between. CDR1 and CDR2 from the germline V gene are MDHEN and SYDVKM. In DNA, the CDR3 is TGTGCCAGCAGTTTAGGGCAGCCTGGCGCTACGCAGTATTTT. Its translation: CASSLGQPGATQYF. Based on the CDR3 plus reference TRBV28 and TRBJ2-3, the full variable domain is DVKVTQSSRYLVKRTGEKVFLECVQDMDHENMFWYRQDPGLGLRLIYFSYDVKMKEKGDIPEGYSVSREKKERFSLILESASTNQTSMYLCASSLGQPGATQYFGPGTRLTVL.

CDR3 loop: CASSKDILGGPTDSPLHF. CDR3 bases: TGTGCCAGCAGCAAAGATATCTTAGGCGGCCCCACGGATTCACCCCTCCACTTT. The rearrangement links TRBV21-1 to TRBJ1-6. TRBV21-1 is annotated as a pseudogene. The CDR3 is made up of 18 amino acids.

The chain combines TRBV4-2 with TRBJ2-1; 11 nucleotides line up with TRBD2. The CDR3 sequence is 17 residues long. V dropped 4 bases and J dropped 9; count of bases not matched to a gene: 14. Germline values: CDR1 LGHNA, CDR2 YNFKEQ. CDR3 in amino acids: CASSLSLTSGIRGEQFF. For the CDR3, the DNA is TGTGCCAGCAGCCTTTCTCTGACTAGCGGGATTAGGGGTGAGCAGTTCTTC.

The J gene is TRBJ2-1, the V gene TRBV10-3; TRBD2 aligns across 7 bases. CDR3 length equals 15 residues. V lost 0 bases to trimming and J lost 6 bases; unmatched junction nucleotides: 5. Germline CDR1 and CDR2: ENHRY and SYGVKD. The CDR3: CAISESLAEANEQFF. DNA for the CDR3: TGTGCCATCAGTGAGTCTCTAGCGGAGGCCAATGAGCAGTTCTTC.

This clone was observed once. The chain combines TRBV29-1 with TRBJ1-1; unclear D gene. Germline values: CDR1 SQVTM, CDR2 ANQGSEA. The CDR3 has 13 residues. Trimming removed 6 bases at V and 4 bases at J, with 15 bases between. The CDR3 here is CSVEVGGITEAFF. The CDR3, as DNA: TGCAGCGTCGAGGTGGGAGGCATCACTGAAGCTTTCTTT. The variable domain in full, completed from reference TRBV29-1 and TRBJ1-1, reads SAVISQKPSRDICQRGTSLTIQCQVDSQVTMMFWYRQQPGQSLTLIATANQGSEATYESGFVIDKFPISRPNLTFSTLTVSNMSPEDSSIYLCSVEVGGITEAFFGQGTRLTVV.